One T cell receptor (beta chain) is described in this entry. Germline loops: CDR1 SGHRS, CDR2 YFSETQ. V lost 0 bases to trimming and J lost 4 bases, with 10 bases between them. CDR3 length: 14 residues. This specimen belongs to a study of blood T cell repertoires in COVID-19. The method was immunoSEQ multiplex PCR; TCRdb's version includes in-frame clones alone and lacks a portion of them. In the table there are more than 14,000 clones, roughly 92% of which are singletons. Material: peripheral blood. The chain uses TRBV5-1 and TRBJ2-5; the D gene is possibly TRBD2 (6 bases). This receptor was identified in a human donor with active COVID-19. The donor label of this sample is uncertain. The CDR3 DNA follows: TGCGCCAGCAGCTTGGCACTAGCAGGAGAGACCCAGTACTTC. Translated, it gives CASSLALAGETQYF.